Described below is a single T cell receptor beta chain sequence and its context. Repertoires were generated with immunoSEQ multiplex PCR, while TCRdb's copy carries only in-frame clones and drops some. The sample has about 240,000 clones, about nine tenths seen once; the top ten hold 6.2%. The data belong to a study of blood T cell repertoires in COVID-19. Whole-study context: Spain, Italy and the United States supplied samples that represented acute and convalescent COVID-19. PBMCs, B-cell-depleted T cells, or T cells provided the cDNA or gDNA that made up the material.

V lost 5 bases, J lost 3 bases, and 19 bases lay in between. Germline loops: CDR1 SGHVS, CDR2 FNYEAQ. The CDR3 is 16 amino acids. The receptor was isolated from a man between 60 and 75 years old with acute or convalescent COVID-19. The specimen was peripheral blood. The V call is TRBV7-6, the J call TRBJ2-5, with a tentative D call TRBD1 (7 bases). This CDR3 reads CASSHPRQGGKETQYF. The CDR3 region has the DNA TGTGCCAGCAGCCATCCGAGACAGGGCGGGAAAGAGACCCAGTACTTC.